The rows below give T cell receptor beta chains drawn from one sample of a study of monozygotic twins with inflammatory bowel disease. With the 5' RACE reads reprocessed, TCRdb shows one record per CDR3 protein and no DNA. The listing contains approximately 340,000 distinct CDR3 sequences. What was sequenced was blood. The receptors stem from a human donor with ulcerative colitis or Crohn's disease, or a healthy co-twin of an affected twin (not recorded which). Each CDR3 is given with its conserved first and last residue. Fields, in order: J gene, V gene, CDR3 protein.

TRBJ2-5 TRBV20-1 CSAPREGLISFQETQYF
TRBJ2-1 TRBV15 CATSTKDRIYNEQFF
TRBJ1-4 TRBV20-1 CSAREGGNEKLFF
TRBJ2-1 TRBV5-1 CASSLEQGAYNEQFF
TRBJ1-6 TRBV20-1 CSARDAGLNISPLHF
TRBJ2-5 TRBV4-3 CASSQDGGRGQTQYF
TRBJ2-5 TRBV5-4 CASSLSGKVGETQYF
TRBJ1-1 TRBV12-5 CASGLVTRGWGQGNTEAFF
TRBJ2-5 TRBV5-1 CASSPGTSQKETQYF
TRBJ2-7 TRBV25-1 CASSDGMGNEQYF
TRBJ1-5 TRBV6-6 CASSYSNFQPQHF
TRBJ1-6 TRBV20-1 CSAEGPPNSPLHF
TRBJ2-1 TRBV20-1 CSAMRSVNNEQFF
TRBJ2-5 TRBV6-1 CASSANSGTGQETQYF
TRBJ2-5 TRBV7-8 CASSAPTFTQYF
TRBJ1-4 TRBV5-1 CASSVTGLDEKLFF
TRBJ1-1 TRBV29-1 CSVSSRTEAFF
TRBJ2-1 TRBV18 CASSPPYNEQFF
TRBJ1-1 TRBV5-4 CASSFGRGADTEAFF
TRBJ2-1 TRBV4-2 CASSQAPQGAGNEQFF
TRBJ1-5 TRBV3-1 CASSQDRAPNQPQHF
TRBJ2-5 TRBV3-1 CASSQLRGETQYF
TRBJ2-1 TRBV7-2 CASSLAGTPPTLFF
TRBJ2-4 TRBV7-2 CASSLASGSGAKNMQYF
TRBJ1-2 TRBV5-6 CASSKHGAGGTGYTF
TRBJ2-2 TRBV4-1 CASSQDRLGVPNTGELFF
TRBJ1-2 TRBV7-2 CASSTQTGANYGYTF
TRBJ2-1 TRBV20-1 CSVSGGSTYNEQFF
TRBJ2-3 TRBV4-2 CASSQVGPPDTQYF
TRBJ1-1 TRBV9 CASSATPTGLNTEAFF
TRBJ1-5 TRBV12-3/TRBV12-4 CASSQGGGDRRNQPQHF
TRBJ1-2 TRBV7-9 CASTLSSGGSGYTF
TRBJ2-3 TRBV7-3 CASSLDRITDTQYF